This T cell receptor beta chain was captured by sequencing in a study of T cell responses to AZD1222 COVID-19 vaccine (TCRdb year 2021). For context, the study as a whole: A total of approximately 230 trial participants underwent TCR sequencing, of whom some 210 received two doses of AZD1222 and about 26 received two doses of the MenACWY control vaccine. Trial participants were enrolled into age subgroups of 18-55, 56-69 and 70-plus years, which contained about 150, 28 and 57 TCR-sequenced participants, respectively.

What the study reported, not specific to this receptor: Participants were mostly white British, with more females than males. The authors suggested clonal diversity may have been underestimated. In the small 56-69-year group, the increase in depth fell short of significance, most likely because of low power. No day 14 peak-response samples were available, so repertoires were characterized only after the peak T cell response. Only five to seven AZD1222 recipients were SARS-CoV-2 seropositive at baseline, limiting conclusions about previously exposed vaccinees. After two AZD1222 doses, both the breadth and the depth of spike-specific TCRs were significantly higher than at day 0 and than in MenACWY recipients. Epitopes outside the regions mutated in the B.1.351 and B.1.1.7 variants were reportedly recognized by nearly half of the unique spike-specific TCRs. CD4 TCRs associated with the vaccine covered the entire spike protein, and the dominant responses were in regions 160-218 and 743-854.

Cut back by 7 bases and 5 bases, the V and J ends lie 15 bases apart. Per the germline V gene, MDHEN is the CDR1 and SYDVKM is the CDR2. Reading from cysteine to phenylalanine, the CDR3 counts 14 amino acids. Only CDR3 DNA is held: 42 bases, read in frame from base 1. The CDR3 regions of human TCRbeta chains were analyzed by immunosequencing. Per the source publication's procedure: Repertoire TCRs were matched against a reference library of SARS-CoV-2-specific TCRs generated with the MIRA antigen-specificity platform. Breadth was defined as the fraction of unique TCRs that were SARS-CoV-2-associated, and depth was defined as the fraction of total T cells that were SARS-CoV-2-associated. Using the MIRA data, each spike-specific TCR was assigned both to the spike region to which the TCR was reactive and to a CD4 or CD8 class. Log10-transformed breadth and depth values were compared by one-way ANOVA with Sidak's multiple comparisons tests. TCRdb retrieved this table from immuneACCESS and kept in-frame rearrangements only. Not all clones are present; in checked studies, unresolved V genes account for under half, and no reason is known for the remainder. That table gives V, J and clone size, and the DNA gave D and trimming. This sample holds 100,000 to 150,000 clones; less than 95% were observed only once. The ten largest clonotypes hold less than 4.5% of the sample.

The time point label corresponds to: baseline before first vaccination. The sample's treatment or condition label is to be understood as: meningococcal conjugate vaccine given as trial control. Vaccinee samples came from UK trials COV001 and COV002, including a single-blind randomized controlled phase 2/3 trial of AZD1222 (ChAdOx1 nCoV-19) in healthy adults. For TCRbeta chain sequencing, PBMC samples from trial participants were taken at day 0 and at day 28 after the second dose. Details on this clone: Its antigen has not been determined. No much larger clone is present one base from it, and per-base qualities are unavailable.

The rearranged chain carries TRBV28 and TRBJ1-5, with the D gene too uncertain to name. The TCR originated in an adult in good health. The input for sequencing was peripheral blood, taken on day 0 of MenACWY control vaccination. The CDR3 loop reads CASNPTLRYQPQHF. Here is the DNA: TGTGCCAGCAACCCAACCCTCCGATATCAGCCCCAGCATTTT.